Listed here are 25 T cell receptor beta chains from one sample, sequenced in a study of T cells in Graves' hyperthyroidism and ophthalmopathy. TCR beta CDR3 regions were amplified from RNA. TCR CDR3 regions were first amplified by RT-PCR with HTBI primers. TCRdb used MiXCR to reprocess the multiplex PCR reads, holding one entry per CDR3 protein. The sample records approximately 640,000 distinct CDR3 sequences, about 45% being singletons. Sequenced material: peripheral blood or thyroid tissue (not recorded which). Every receptor here comes from an adult man with Graves' disease, either hyperthyroidism or ophthalmopathy (not recorded which).

The table lists this clonotype with a few counts. The V gene is TRBV11-2, the J gene TRBJ1-1, with D possibly TRBD1 on 5 matching bases. Germline values: CDR1 SGHAT, CDR2 FQNNGV. V was trimmed by 6 bases and J by 1 base, leaving 9 bases between them. This CDR3 region has 13 residues. The CDR3 spells CASRNDRNTEAFF. In DNA form, the CDR3 reads TGTGCCAGCAGAAACGACAGGAACACTGAAGCTTTCTTT.

This chain links TRBV29-1 with TRBJ1-5; D is unresolved. There are 13 residues in the CDR3. Trimming stripped 4 bases from V and 4 bases from J, with 11 bases between. Germline V lookup: CDR1 SQVTM, CDR2 ANQGSEA. CDR3 loop: CSVGLGTNQPQHF. The CDR3 DNA is TGCAGCGTTGGGCTAGGTACTAATCAGCCCCAGCATTTT.

Concerning this clonotype: Since a much larger clone is just one base distant, this may be a read error. The chain carries TRBV10-3 and TRBJ2-5, with TRBD2 identical over 11 bases. Germline CDR1 reads ENHRY; CDR2 reads SYGVKD. The CDR3 is made up of 14 amino acids. V shed 4 bases and J 3 bases; nucleotides not matched to a gene: 1. CDR3 nucleotides: TGTGCCATCAGTGGACTAGCGGGAAAAGAGACCCAGTACTTC. Translated, it gives CAISGLAGKETQYF.

V usage is TRBV6-2 or TRBV6-3 and J usage is TRBJ1-3, with a possible D match to TRBD1 (5 bases). V gave up 5 bases and J gave up 4 bases, with 12 bases separating them. This CDR3 is built from 14 residues. Germline V gene data show CDR1 as MNHEY and CDR2 as SVGEGT. CDR3 nucleotide sequence: TGTGCCAGCAGTGACGGGGGGACCGGAAACACCATATATTTT. Residues: CASSDGGTGNTIYF.

This chain joins TRBV4-1 and TRBJ1-2; possible D gene TRBD1, 6 bases. The CDR3 runs 13 residues. The V end was cut by 1 base, the J end by 8 bases, with 11 bases between. Germline values: CDR1 MGHRA, CDR2 YSYEKL. The CDR3, as DNA: TGCGCCAGCAGCCAAGTCAACAGGGAAGGCTACACCTTC. It encodes CASSQVNREGYTF.

With regard to this clonotype: A read error may explain this, as a much larger clone is one base away. This chain links TRBV2 with TRBJ1-1; D call uncertain. The germline V gene has CDR1 SNHLY and CDR2 FYNNEI. The CDR3 sequence is 15 residues long. V was clipped by 2 bases and J by 1 base, with 11 bases between them. CDR3 DNA sequence: TGTGCCAGCAGTGAAACTTTAGGAGCGAACACTGAAGCTTTCTTT. This gives the protein CASSETLGANTEAFF.

This clonotype was seen a few times. The V call is TRBV19, the J call TRBJ2-2; possible D gene TRBD1, 6 bases. Per the germline V gene, CDR1 is LNHDA and CDR2 is SQIVND (reference sequence). This CDR3 comprises 17 residues. Trimming cost V 7 bases and J 0 bases, with 18 bases left between them. The CDR3 DNA sequence: TGTGCCAGTACGCGGGTGGGGGCCTCCTCGAACACCGGGGAGCTGTTTTTT. Encoded protein: CASTRVGASSNTGELFF.

This sequence joins TRBV6-1 and TRBJ1-5; perhaps TRBD1 as D (5 bases). Germline assignment: CDR1 MNHNS and CDR2 SASEGT. The CDR3 is 15 residues long. Trimming took 1 base from V and 6 from J, leaving 13 bases between them. CDR3 in amino acids: CASSEDPGRGQPQHF. In nucleotides, the CDR3 is TGTGCCAGCAGTGAAGATCCAGGGAGAGGTCAGCCCCAGCATTTT.

The chain recombines TRBV7-3 with TRBJ1-4; the D gene is possibly TRBD1 (5 bases). Germline lookup yields CDR1 SGHTA and CDR2 FQGTGA. The CDR3 runs 10 residues. V was clipped by 5 bases and J by 13 bases, with 8 bases between them. This chain's CDR3 is CASSGDGLFF. CDR3 in DNA: TGTGCCAGCAGCGGGGACGGACTGTTTTTT.

This chain connects TRBV6-6 to TRBJ2-6; D is ambiguous. V shed 0 bases and J shed 0 bases, with 6 bases lying between them. The CDR3 loop spans 16 amino acids. Germline V gene data show CDR1 as MNHNY and CDR2 as SVGAGI (reference sequence). The CDR3 is CASSYSGASGANVLTF. The DNA for the CDR3 is TGTGCCAGCAGTTACTCGGGCGCCTCTGGGGCCAACGTCCTGACTTTC.

This clonotype has ten or more counts. The V call is TRBV29-1, the J call TRBJ1-1; perhaps TRBD1 as D (6 bases). This CDR3 region has 15 residues. V was shortened by 5 bases and J by 0 bases, with 16 bases between the two germline ends. The germline gives CDR1 SQVTM, CDR2 ANQGSEA. CDR3 sequence: CSVLGPGALNTEAFF. In DNA, the CDR3 is TGCAGCGTTCTCGGCCCAGGGGCCCTGAACACTGAAGCTTTCTTT. The full variable domain, rest sourced from reference TRBV29-1 and TRBJ1-1, is SAVISQKPSRDICQRGTSLTIQCQVDSQVTMMFWYRQQPGQSLTLIATANQGSEATYESGFVIDKFPISRPNLTFSTLTVSNMSPEDSSIYLCSVLGPGALNTEAFFGQGTRLTVV.

This clonotype was observed a few times. CDR3 nucleotide sequence: TGCAGTGCTAGAGCTGAGGTGGGGAACACTGAAGCTTTCTTT. Protein product: CSARAEVGNTEAFF. The chain employs TRBV20-1 and TRBJ1-1; D is unresolved. V gave up 1 base and J gave up 1 base, with 10 bases separating them. The CDR3 extends over 14 amino acids. Germline lookup yields CDR1 DFQATT and CDR2 SNEGSKA (reference sequence).

Ten or more counts support this clonotype. The chain recombines TRBV11-2 with TRBJ1-4; tentatively, D is TRBD1 (5 bases). The germline V and J ends were trimmed by 2 bases and 1 base, with 5 bases remaining between them. This CDR3 has 14 amino acids. CDR1 is SGHAT, CDR2 FQNNGV, per germline. CDR3 sequence: CASSLQGTNEKLFF. Written as DNA, the CDR3 is TGTGCCAGCAGCTTACAGGGAACTAATGAAAAACTGTTTTTT.

This clonotype has only a few counts. The V call is TRBV20-1, the J call TRBJ1-1; D gene unclear. The CDR3 is made up of 13 amino acids. Germline values: CDR1 DFQATT, CDR2 SNEGSKA (reference sequence). V lost 6 bases, J lost 4 bases, and 15 bases lay in between. The chain's CDR3 is CSARLPRATEAFF. The CDR3 DNA reads as TGCAGTGCCCGTCTTCCTCGAGCCACTGAAGCTTTCTTT.

A note on this clonotype: This clone may be a read error of a much larger clone one base away. CDR3 bases: TGTGCCAGCAGAGACAGTACCCAAGAGACCCAGTACTTC. This encodes CASRDSTQETQYF. The chain recombines TRBV6-1 with TRBJ2-5; possibly TRBD1 for D (5 bases). Germline-derived CDR1 and CDR2 are MNHNS and SASEGT. The CDR3 is 13 amino acids. Between the trimmed V and J ends, which lost 6 bases and 1 base, there was a span of 9 bases.

The chain joins TRBV6-6 to TRBJ1-5; 9 nucleotides agree with TRBD1. Germline V gives CDR1 MNHNY, CDR2 SVGAGI (reference sequence). CDR3 length: 15 amino acids. Trimming at V came to 6 bases and at J to 2 bases, leaving 5 bases not matched to a gene. The CDR3 sequence is CASRPGQGGNQPQHF. In DNA form, the CDR3 reads TGTGCCAGCAGACCGGGACAGGGTGGCAATCAGCCCCAGCATTTT.

This clonotype has more than one count but fewer than ten. The chain carries TRBV6-1 and TRBJ2-2, with 12 nucleotides matching TRBD2. Germline loops: CDR1 MNHNS, CDR2 SASEGT. This CDR3 is built from 16 residues. Trimming cost V 7 bases and J 7 bases; bases outside gene matches: 10. The chain's CDR3 is CASKATSGRLVGELFF. In DNA form, the CDR3 reads TGTGCCAGCAAAGCGACTAGCGGGAGATTGGTCGGGGAGCTGTTTTTT.

This clonotype showed up just once. Relative to the germline gene, one junction end is altered; a read error may explain this. The chain has TRBV5-1 and TRBJ2-7; TRBD1 agrees at 9 bases. Germline assignment: CDR1 SGHRS and CDR2 YFSETQ. This CDR3 spans 14 amino acids. The CDR3 region is CASSMDRGNNEQYF. The DNA of the CDR3 is TGTGCCAGCAGCATGGACAGGGGAAACAACGAGCAGTACTTC.

This clonotype was found a few times. The CDR3 DNA sequence: TGTGCCAGCAGCCAACGACGTTACACTGAAGCTTTCTTT. This translates into CASSQRRYTEAFF. The chain employs TRBV3-1 and TRBJ1-1; D remains unclear. CDR1 and CDR2 from the germline V gene are LGHDT and YNNKEL (reference sequence). This CDR3 comprises 13 residues. The germline V and J ends were trimmed by 2 bases and 3 bases, with 7 bases remaining between them.

This clonotype was found many times. The chain carries TRBV24-1 and TRBJ1-2; TRBD1 matches at 9 bases. The germline CDR1 and CDR2 sequences are KGHDR and SFDVKD. The CDR3 loop spans 14 amino acids. V was clipped by 5 bases and J by 7 bases; unmatched bases: 7. CDR3 protein: CATSARDRVGGYTF. Written as DNA, the CDR3 is TGTGCCACCAGTGCCCGGGACAGGGTTGGTGGCTACACCTTC.

This clonotype was counted many times. V and J are TRBV10-3 and TRBJ2-7; possible D gene TRBD2, 6 bases. V was cut by 0 bases and J by 3 bases, with 12 bases left in between. The CDR3 length is 15 residues. Germline V CDR1 and CDR2: ENHRY, SYGVKD. The CDR3: CAISESLATFYEQYF. The CDR3 region has the DNA TGTGCCATCAGTGAGTCTCTAGCGACCTTCTACGAGCAGTACTTC.

This clonotype was observed a few times. V usage is TRBV5-1 and J usage is TRBJ1-1; possible D gene TRBD1, 5 bases. The CDR3 totals 16 residues. V was shortened by 0 bases and J by 1 base, with 13 bases between the two germline ends. CDR1 SGHRS and CDR2 YFSETQ come from the germline V gene. CDR3 nucleotide sequence: TGCGCCAGCAGCTTGGCGAGACAGAAGCCGAACACTGAAGCTTTCTTT. Encoded protein: CASSLARQKPNTEAFF.

The chain combines TRBV5-1 with TRBJ1-1, with 10 bases aligning to TRBD1. The germline V gene has CDR1 SGHRS and CDR2 YFSETQ. The CDR3 has 16 residues. J was trimmed by 3 bases and V by 3 bases; bases with no gene match: 8. CDR3 DNA sequence: TGCGCCAGCAGCTCCCGGGACAGGGGCGGGGACACTGAAGCTTTCTTT. Amino acid sequence: CASSSRDRGGDTEAFF.

The chain joins TRBV7-2 to TRBJ1-2; D gene unclear. This CDR3 is 12 amino acids long. V dropped 7 bases and J dropped 8 bases, with 14 bases sitting between them. Germline CDR1 is SGHTA and CDR2 is FQGNSA. The CDR3 region is CASNLKTLGYTF. CDR3 in DNA: TGTGCCAGCAACTTGAAAACTTTGGGCTACACCTTC.

CDR3: CASSGPRGGGQETQYF. CDR3 in DNA: TGTGCCAGCAGTGGGCCGAGAGGGGGCGGACAAGAGACCCAGTACTTC. This chain joins TRBV2 and TRBJ2-5, with TRBD1 matching 7 bases. The CDR3 has 16 amino acids. V trimming: 4 bases; J trimming: 2 bases; junction bases outside the gene matches: 10. Germline V gene sequence: CDR1 SNHLY, CDR2 FYNNEI.